Sequencing of this TCR beta chain was carried out in a study of T cell responses to AZD1222 COVID-19 vaccine. Points from the study as a whole: Spike-wide vaccine-associated CD4 TCRs dominated at 160-218 and 743-854. Spike-specific TCR breadth and depth were elevated following two AZD1222 doses. Regions left unmutated in variants are reportedly the target of nearly half of spike-specific TCRs. The donors showed a predominance of white British ancestry and of females, with possible underestimation of clonal diversity.

A word on this clone: Antigen: not known.

Libraries were prepared by immunoSEQ multiplex PCR; TCRdb keeps only in-frame clonotypes and omits some of them. This sample carries about 130,000 clones, 85% of them seen once, and the ten largest clones take about 4.3%. V was cut by 1 base and J by 5 bases, with 9 bases left in between. CDR3 length equals 14 residues. The germline CDR1 and CDR2 sequences are SEHNR and FQNEAQ (reference sequence). The sequencing used peripheral blood, collected 28 days after the second AZD1222 dose. This receptor was identified in an adult who received the AZD1222 COVID-19 vaccine. This chain uses TRBV7-9 with TRBJ1-5, with no clear D. CDR3 in DNA: TGTGCCAGCAGCTTAGGTTGGGGTTATCAGCCCCAGCATTTT. It is translated as CASSLGWGYQPQHF.